The T cell receptor (beta chain) under discussion was sequenced for a study of blood T cells in healthy people across ages (dated by TCRdb to between 2015 and 2016). Regarding the research as a whole: In model experiments, template switching captured roughly one uniquely barcoded TCR beta cDNA molecule for every two T cells. Age-related changes in TCR beta repertoire diversity were measured in the study by deep sequencing normalized with unique cDNA molecular identifiers. Donors were grouped into four age groups: young (average 16 years), middle-aged (39), aged (around 60) and long-lived (around 82). Donors of different ages were randomly distributed across sequencing lanes to avoid experimental bias. For two donors (one aged 18 to 30 and one aged 80 or older), the study analyzed two additional independent replicas of 1 million unique cDNA reads from the same blood draw.

With regard to this clonotype: Which antigen it targets is not known. No quality values exist for individual bases; no much larger clone is one base distant.

Findings and caveats that apply to the study as a whole: Because donor CMV infection status was unknown, age-related changes in expanded clonotypes were potentially confounded. A strong correlation was found between observed TCR beta diversity and the percentage of naive T cells measured by flow cytometry. Estimates of total diversity from one million sequenced T cells were regarded as lower bounds and underestimates. The long-lived group showed more naive CD4+ T cells, fewer expanded clones and increased TCR diversity than the aged group, suggesting age selection. Since profiling was done on bulk unsorted PBMCs, naive and antigen-experienced compartments could not be conclusively compared. Observed TCR beta diversity per million T cells fell roughly linearly with age, and a significant reduction was already apparent by age around 39.

Receptors were amplified or captured by 5' RACE. The listed sequencing device is Illumina HiSeq 2500. A second PCR of roughly 7 to 11 cycles was performed with a sample-barcoded 5' primer and a J-beta primer mix. Each TCR beta cDNA molecule received a unique molecular identifier from a template-switch 5' adaptor carrying 12 random nucleotides. At least 3 million CDR3-containing paired-end reads were obtained from each sample. The Mint cDNA synthesis kit, primed by a TRBC-specific oligonucleotide, was used to synthesize first-strand cDNA from all RNA. All cDNA was treated with uracil-DNA glycosylase and then went through a first 18-cycle PCR with the universal primers M1SS and BC2_uni_R. As for the authors' bioinformatics: Normalization of each sample was performed by random selection of 1 million high-quality reads, each carrying a distinct molecular identifier. Instead of being binned into consensus sequences, reads that shared molecular identifiers were thrown out. MiTCR, set to a Q25 quality threshold and the strictest error-elimination algorithm, was used for CDR3 identification, clonotype clustering and error correction. A nonparametric unseen species model with Euler transformation was used to estimate a lower bound on total TCR beta diversity. Through fastp at Q25 and MiXCR, TCRdb rebuilt clones from the public reads, retaining in-frame beta chains. Rows with one shared CDR3 protein collapse into an entry with the most common genes and DNA. The V and J calls follow TCRdb's processing rather than the paper's. Recorded for this sample are 780,000 or so distinct CDR3 sequences; just over 55% of them occurred a single time. The ten top clones hold more than 25% of the sample.

Systemically healthy Caucasian individuals from Russia, 35 to 50 in total and aged about 6 to 100 years, were included as donors. Around 9.7 milliliters of peripheral blood were collected from each donor into EDTA-treated Vacutainer tubes. Ficoll-Paque density-gradient centrifugation was used to isolate PBMCs, with at least 6 million obtained per sample. Trizol reagent was used to extract total RNA from the PBMCs, yielding at least 5.5 micrograms per sample. For every donor, flow cytometry on a PBMC aliquot measured the percentage of naive CD45RAhigh/CD27high T cells. This clonotype was obtained from a man between 35 and 55 years old in good health. Sequencing was carried out using blood.

The DNA reads TGTGCCAGCAGTTTAGGGAGGGTTGGGGCCAACGTCCTGACTTTC. Its translation reads: CASSLGRVGANVLTF. The sequence links TRBV27 to TRBJ2-6; 7 central nucleotides agree with TRBD2. Via the germline V gene (reference sequence), CDR1 is MNHEY and CDR2 SMNVEV. V and J are trimmed by 2 bases and 3 bases, and the gene matches miss 1 base of the junction. Measured from the cysteine to the phenylalanine, the CDR3 is 15 residues long. Just CDR3 DNA is preserved here, 45 bases in frame from base 1.